Listed below are T cell receptor beta chains from one sample, sequenced in a study of blood T cell repertoires in COVID-19. Clones were sequenced by immunoSEQ multiplex PCR, and TCRdb holds only the in-frame ones, with some missing. The table has tens of thousands of clones, about 90% seen once; the top ten hold around 5.4%. The sequenced material came from peripheral blood. The receptors were sampled from a woman aged 80 or over with acute or convalescent COVID-19. Both conserved end residues are part of each CDR3. Fields, in order: CDR3 DNA, CDR3 protein, clone size, V gene, D gene, J gene. D genes are given only for firm matches. Size is stated for part of the rows, as once, few or many counts, or as a class when the clone is expanded.

TGTGCCAGCAGCACGGGAAACTCCTACGAGCAGTACTTC,CASSTGNSYEQYF,-,TRBV19,-,TRBJ2-7
TGTGCCATCAGTGGGGAGACAGGGAGGACTGAAGCTTTCTTT,CAISGETGRTEAFF,-,TRBV10-3,TRBD1,TRBJ1-1
TGTGCCAGCAGCCCACGGACAGGGTTAGAGACCCAGTACTTC,CASSPRTGLETQYF,-,TRBV5-4,TRBD1,TRBJ2-5
TGCGCCAGCAGCTTTCTCAGGGGTACGGGGGAGCAGTACTTC,CASSFLRGTGEQYF,-,TRBV5-1,-,TRBJ2-7
TGTGCCAGTAGTACCCTGGCAGGGGGCATGAACACTGAAGCTTTCTTT,CASSTLAGGMNTEAFF,-,TRBV19,TRBD1,TRBJ1-1
TGTGCCAGCAGGCCTGATGACAGAGTAAGCACCTTC,CASRPDDRVSTF,-,TRBV12-3/TRBV12-4,-,TRBJ1-2
TGTGCCAGCAGCCCCGACAGGGGCTATGGCTACACCTTC,CASSPDRGYGYTF,-,TRBV6-5,TRBD1,TRBJ1-2
TGCGCCAGCAGCTTTACAGGGGGCCAAGAGACCCAGTACTTC,CASSFTGGQETQYF,-,TRBV5-1,TRBD1,TRBJ2-5
TGCGCCAGCAGCTTGGATTCTCGACAGCTTGATTACCAAGAGACCCAGTACTTC,CASSLDSRQLDYQETQYF,-,TRBV5-1,-,TRBJ2-5
TGTGCCTGGGCCCGACAGATTAATGAAAAACTGTTTTTT,CAWARQINEKLFF,-,TRBV30,-,TRBJ1-4
TGTGCCAGTAGTTCTCGCAGGAACAATCAGCCCCAGCATTTT,CASSSRRNNQPQHF,once,TRBV19,-,TRBJ1-5